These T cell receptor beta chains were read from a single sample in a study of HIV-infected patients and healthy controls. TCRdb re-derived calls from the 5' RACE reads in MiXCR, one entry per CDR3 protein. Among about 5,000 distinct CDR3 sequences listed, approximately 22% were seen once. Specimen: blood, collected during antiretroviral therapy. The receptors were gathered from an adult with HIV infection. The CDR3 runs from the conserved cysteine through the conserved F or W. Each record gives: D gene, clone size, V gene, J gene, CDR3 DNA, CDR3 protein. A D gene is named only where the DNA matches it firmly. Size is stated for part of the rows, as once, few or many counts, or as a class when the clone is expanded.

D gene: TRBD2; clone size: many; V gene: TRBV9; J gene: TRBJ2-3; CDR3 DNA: TGTGCCAGCAGCCCTACTAGCGGGGTAGCAGATACGCAGTATTTT; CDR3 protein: CASSPTSGVADTQYF
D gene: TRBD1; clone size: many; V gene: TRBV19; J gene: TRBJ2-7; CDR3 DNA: TGTGCCAGTAGTCCGGGACAGGCAACCCTCTTCGAGCAGTACTTC; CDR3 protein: CASSPGQATLFEQYF
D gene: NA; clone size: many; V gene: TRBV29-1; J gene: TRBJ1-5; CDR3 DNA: TGCAGCGTCCGGGACAATTTCAATCAGCCCCAGCATTTT; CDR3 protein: CSVRDNFNQPQHF
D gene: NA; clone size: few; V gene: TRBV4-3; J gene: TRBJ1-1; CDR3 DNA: TGCGCCAGCAGCCTAAATTCGGGGGATAACACTGAAGCTTTCTTT; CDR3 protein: CASSLNSGDNTEAFF
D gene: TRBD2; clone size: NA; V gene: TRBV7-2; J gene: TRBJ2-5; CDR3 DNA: TGTGCCAGCAGCTTAGCGCCACCGGGACTAGCAGGGGAAGAGACCCAGTACTTC; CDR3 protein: CASSLAPPGLAGEETQYF
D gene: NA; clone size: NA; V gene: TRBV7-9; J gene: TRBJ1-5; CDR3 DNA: TGTGCCAGCTCTCGGGGGCCAGGCAATCAGCCCCAGCATTTT; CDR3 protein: CASSRGPGNQPQHF
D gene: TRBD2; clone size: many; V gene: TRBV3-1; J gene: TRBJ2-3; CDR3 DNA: TGTGCCAGCAGCCAGGACCCGACTAGCGGGGGCACAGATACGCAGTATTTT; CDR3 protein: CASSQDPTSGGTDTQYF
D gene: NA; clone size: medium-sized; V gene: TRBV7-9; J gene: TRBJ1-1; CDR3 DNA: TGTGCCAGCAGCCACAGGGACGGGAGGGAAGCTTTCTTT; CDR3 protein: CASSHRDGREAFF
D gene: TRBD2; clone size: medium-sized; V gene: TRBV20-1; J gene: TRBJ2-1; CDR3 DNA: TGCAGTGCTAGAGTTAGAGCGGGGAGACACTACAATGAGCAGTTCTTC; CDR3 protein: CSARVRAGRHYNEQFF
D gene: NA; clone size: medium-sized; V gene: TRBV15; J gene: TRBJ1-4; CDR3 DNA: TGTGCCACCAGCACAGAGCGTGAGCTGACTAATGAAAAACTGTTTTTT; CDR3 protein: CATSTERELTNEKLFF
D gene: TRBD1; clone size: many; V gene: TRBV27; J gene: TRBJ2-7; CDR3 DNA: TGTGCCAGCAGTTTGACAGGGAGATACGAGCAGTACTTC; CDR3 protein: CASSLTGRYEQYF
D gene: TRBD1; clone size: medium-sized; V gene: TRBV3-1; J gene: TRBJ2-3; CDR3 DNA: TGTGCCAGCAGAAAACAGGGGCCATCACCCACAGATACGCAGTATTTT; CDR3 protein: CASRKQGPSPTDTQYF
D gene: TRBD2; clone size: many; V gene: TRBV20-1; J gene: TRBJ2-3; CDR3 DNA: TGCAGTGCCGTAGCGGGGGGCGTCACAGATACGCAGTATTTT; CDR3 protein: CSAVAGGVTDTQYF
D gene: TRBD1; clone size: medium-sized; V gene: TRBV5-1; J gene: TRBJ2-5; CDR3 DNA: TGCGCCAGCAGCTTGCGAACCGGGACAGGACTCAAGAAAACCCAGTACTTC; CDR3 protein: CASSLRTGTGLKKTQYF
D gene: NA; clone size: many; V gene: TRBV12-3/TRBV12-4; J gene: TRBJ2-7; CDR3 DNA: TGTGCCAGCAGTTTGGGAATCGGTCTGCAGTACTTC; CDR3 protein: CASSLGIGLQYF
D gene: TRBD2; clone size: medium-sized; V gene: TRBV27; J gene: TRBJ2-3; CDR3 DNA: TGTGCCAGCAGTTTAGCGGGGGGCACAGATACGCAGTATTTT; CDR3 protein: CASSLAGGTDTQYF
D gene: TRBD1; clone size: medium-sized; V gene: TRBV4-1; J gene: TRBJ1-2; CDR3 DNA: TGCGCCAGCAGCCACCGAATGGACAGGGGTTCTTATGGCTACACCTTC; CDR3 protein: CASSHRMDRGSYGYTF
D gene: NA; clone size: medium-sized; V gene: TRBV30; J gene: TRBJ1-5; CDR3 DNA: TGTGCCTGGAGTTACAGGGATAGCAATCAGCCCCAGCATTTT; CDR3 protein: CAWSYRDSNQPQHF